This entry lists 21 T cell receptor beta chains sequenced from one sample in a study of immune cell composition in non-small cell lung cancer. The assay was immunoSEQ multiplex PCR, and TCRdb's table has in-frame clones only and misses some. Of roughly 2,500 clones in the sample, roughly 80% were seen once. Material for sequencing was lung tumor tissue. The source of these receptors is a human donor with non-small cell lung cancer.

Here the CDR3 DNA reads TGCGCCAGCAGCTTGGCGGGGGGGCGGTACAATGAGCAGTTCTTC. Translating gives CASSLAGGRYNEQFF. The chain uses TRBV5-1 and TRBJ2-1; 8 nucleotides line up with TRBD2. Germline V gene data show CDR1 as SGHRS and CDR2 as YFSETQ. The CDR3 extends over 15 amino acids. V shed 0 bases, J shed 4 bases, and the junction held 3 bases outside the gene matches.

The CDR3 sequence is CASSWGNYGYTF. CDR3 DNA sequence: TGCGCCAGCAGCTGGGGCAACTATGGCTACACCTTC. This sequence joins TRBV5-1 and TRBJ1-2, with D tentatively TRBD1 (5 bases). V shed 3 bases and J shed 2 bases, with 5 bases lying between them. The CDR3 is made up of 12 amino acids. Germline V gene data show CDR1 as SGHRS and CDR2 as YFSETQ.

J is TRBJ2-3 and V is TRBV18, with D possibly TRBD1 on 6 matching bases. Trimming took 2 bases from V and 2 from J, leaving 17 bases between them. Germline V CDR1 and CDR2: KGHSH, LQKENI. The CDR3 runs 17 residues. The CDR3 DNA reads as TGTGCCAGCTCACCAGGTGGAAGGGGGAGATTCACAGATACGCAGTATTTT. This sequence encodes CASSPGGRGRFTDTQYF.

V and J are TRBV18 and TRBJ2-2, with D possibly being TRBD2 (5 bases). Trimming removed 4 bases from V and 4 bases from J, with 10 bases in between. CDR3 length: 14 residues. Germline CDR1 reads KGHSH; CDR2 reads LQKENI. The CDR3 loop is CASSREFFTGELFF. In nucleotides, the CDR3 is TGTGCCAGCTCACGGGAGTTTTTCACCGGGGAGCTGTTTTTT.

A few counts support this clone. The rearrangement joins TRBV9 to TRBJ2-1, with D possibly being TRBD2 (7 bases). CDR3 length: 16 residues. The ends were cut back, 4 bases at V and 6 bases at J, with 20 bases in the middle. Germline V CDR1 and CDR2: SGDLS, YYNGEE. CDR3 DNA: TGTGCCAGCAGCTTCCTAGGTCGGGGGGCGGGCAATGAGCAGTTCTTC. This encodes CASSFLGRGAGNEQFF.

This chain links TRBV12-2 with TRBJ1-6; TRBD1, the table's D call, lacks a check against the DNA. TRBV12-2 is an annotated pseudogene. The CDR3 is 18 amino acids. CDR3 sequence reads: CASRLAPTGSSYNSPLHF. The CDR3 DNA sequence: TGTGCAAGTCGCTTAGCGCCGACAGGGAGCTCCTATAATTCACCCCTCCACTTT.

The rearrangement links TRBV19 to TRBJ2-1, with 10 bases that match TRBD2. The CDR3 is made up of 15 amino acids. Germline V lookup: CDR1 LNHDA, CDR2 SQIVND (reference sequence). V shed 6 bases and J 7 bases; nucleotides not matched to a gene: 9. The CDR3 here is CASRGASGGANEQFF. The CDR3 DNA reads as TGTGCCAGTAGGGGGGCCAGCGGGGGGGCAAATGAGCAGTTCTTC.

The chain uses TRBV9 and TRBJ1-3, with TRBD1 matching 7 bases. The CDR3 is made up of 15 amino acids. J gave up 4 bases and V 0 bases, and 4 bases lay outside the gene matches. Germline lookup yields CDR1 SGDLS and CDR2 YYNGEE. The DNA of the CDR3 is TGTGCCAGCAGCGTAGAGCGACAGGGAGGAAACACCATATATTTT. The encoded protein is CASSVERQGGNTIYF.

The table lists this clone with a count of one. The chain joins TRBV28 to TRBJ2-2, with D possibly TRBD2 on 6 matching bases. The length of the CDR3 is 17 residues. The V gene's germline CDR1 is MDHEN and CDR2 SYDVKM. Deletions cut 3 bases from V and 4 bases from J, with 18 bases between. CDR3: CASSFGPSGTFTGELFF. The CDR3 DNA reads as TGTGCCAGCAGTTTTGGCCCCTCCGGGACTTTCACCGGGGAGCTGTTTTTT. The whole variable domain, remainder taken from reference TRBV28 and TRBJ2-2, is DVKVTQSSRYLVKRTGEKVFLECVQDMDHENMFWYRQDPGLGLRLIYFSYDVKMKEKGDIPEGYSVSREKKERFSLILESASTNQTSMYLCASSFGPSGTFTGELFFGEGSRLTVL.

The V gene is TRBV19, the J gene TRBJ1-2; a possible D gene is TRBD1 (5 bases). V shed 4 bases and J shed 8 bases, with 14 bases lying between them. There are 13 residues in the CDR3. Germline lookup yields CDR1 LNHDA and CDR2 SQIVND (reference sequence). In DNA form, the CDR3 reads TGTGCCAGTAGTACCTCAGGGTTTGACGGCTACACCTTC. Amino acid sequence: CASSTSGFDGYTF.

V usage is TRBV6-1 and J usage is TRBJ1-3; 8 nucleotides align to TRBD1. The CDR3 sequence is 14 residues long. V trimming: 6 bases; J trimming: 4 bases; junction bases outside the gene matches: 5. Germline V lookup: CDR1 MNHNS, CDR2 SASEGT. Here the CDR3 reads CASRNRGSGNTIYF. The CDR3 nucleotides are TGTGCCAGCAGAAACAGGGGGTCCGGAAACACCATATATTTT.

The chain recombines TRBV7-2 with TRBJ2-4; TRBD2 matches at 10 bases. Germline CDR1 and CDR2: SGHTA and FQGNSA. The V segment lost 5 bases and the J segment 5 bases; nucleotides outside the gene matches: 9. The CDR3 runs 16 residues. CDR3 protein: CASSLSSTSGENIQYF. In nucleotides, the CDR3 is TGTGCCAGCAGCCTAAGCAGCACTAGCGGGGAAAACATTCAGTACTTC.

The genes are TRBV14 and TRBJ2-7; 7 bases agree with TRBD1. The CDR3 runs 16 residues. Trimming at V came to 1 base and at J to 2 bases, leaving 8 bases not matched to a gene. Germline-derived CDR1 and CDR2 are SGHDN and FVKESK. The CDR3 here is CASSQAGGANTYEQYF. CDR3 nucleotide sequence: TGTGCCAGCAGCCAAGCAGGGGGAGCTAATACCTACGAGCAGTACTTC.

The chain is built from TRBV29-1 and TRBJ2-7, with a tentative D call TRBD2 (5 bases). Between the trimmed V and J ends, which lost 2 bases and 6 bases, there was a span of 8 bases. The CDR3 is 11 residues long. The germline V gene encodes CDR1 SQVTM and CDR2 ANQGSEA. The CDR3 bases are TGCAGCGTTGAAAACCGGGGCGAGCAGTACTTC. It codes for CSVENRGEQYF.

This sequence joins TRBV27 and TRBJ2-1; TRBD2 might be the D (7 bases). Germline CDR1 MNHEY, CDR2 SMNVEV (reference sequence). V lost 2 bases and J 6 bases, leaving 14 bases between the germline ends. This CDR3 has 15 amino acids. CDR3 loop: CASSLDWGGGNEQFF. The DNA of the CDR3 is TGTGCCAGCAGTTTAGACTGGGGGGGCGGCAATGAGCAGTTCTTC.

As regards this clone: Other nucleotide sequences from this sample produce the same CDR3. The chain is built from TRBV7-2 and TRBJ1-4, with TRBD1 as a possible D gene (6 bases). The CDR3 loop spans 16 amino acids. V lost 9 bases to trimming and J lost 6 bases, with 23 bases between them. Per the germline V gene, CDR1 is SGHTA and CDR2 is FQGNSA. CDR3 region: CASSLVGSGGYEKLFF. CDR3 nucleotide sequence: TGTGCCAGTAGCCTAGTCGGGTCGGGGGGCTATGAAAAACTGTTTTTT.

V gene TRBV7-9 combines with J gene TRBJ1-1; no reliable D call. Trimming removed 5 bases at V and 13 bases at J, with 20 bases between. CDR3 length: 13 amino acids. Germline values: CDR1 SEHNR, CDR2 FQNEAQ (reference sequence). CDR3 bases: TGTGCCAGCAGCCCAACGGACTCCGATTTTGTTTTCTTT. It yields the protein CASSPTDSDFVFF.

The J gene is TRBJ2-7, the V gene TRBV5-1; TRBD1 aligns across 7 bases. The germline CDR1 and CDR2 sequences are SGHRS and YFSETQ. V shed 5 bases and J 6 bases; nucleotides not matched to a gene: 8. The CDR3 spans 13 residues. The CDR3 DNA sequence: TGCGCCAGCAGGAGAACAGGGGCTAGCGAGCAGTACTTC. Amino acid sequence: CASRRTGASEQYF. Complete variable domain (other parts from reference TRBV5-1 and TRBJ2-7): KAGVTQTPRYLIKTRGQQVTLSCSPISGHRSVSWYQQTPGQGLQFLFEYFSETQRNKGNFPGRFSGRQFSNSRSEMNVSTLELGDSALYLCASRRTGASEQYFGPGTRLTVT.

V gene TRBV21-1 combines with J gene TRBJ1-1. TRBV21-1 is a known pseudogene. This CDR3 is 15 amino acids long. The DNA of the CDR3 is TGTGCCAGCAGCAAAGAACTGGGGAGGGGGACTGAAGCTTTCTTT. Amino acid sequence: CASSKELGRGTEAFF.

The chain has TRBV18 and TRBJ2-3; TRBD2 agrees at 9 bases. The CDR3 loop spans 15 amino acids. The ends lost 3 bases at V and 0 bases at J; junction bases unmatched: 1. The germline V gene has CDR1 KGHSH and CDR2 LQKENI. As DNA, the CDR3 is TGTGCCAGCTCACCGACTAGCGGAAGCACAGATACGCAGTATTTT. It specifies CASSPTSGSTDTQYF.

The chain links TRBV19 to TRBJ2-5; D is perhaps TRBD1 (7 bases). The CDR3 extends over 17 amino acids. Germline loops: CDR1 LNHDA, CDR2 SQIVND (reference sequence). V was pared by 4 bases and J by 5 bases, with 23 bases between. In DNA form, the CDR3 reads TGTGCCAGTAGTACGTCCTATAACGCGGGACAGCGGGAGACCCAGTACTTC. Encoded protein: CASSTSYNAGQRETQYF.